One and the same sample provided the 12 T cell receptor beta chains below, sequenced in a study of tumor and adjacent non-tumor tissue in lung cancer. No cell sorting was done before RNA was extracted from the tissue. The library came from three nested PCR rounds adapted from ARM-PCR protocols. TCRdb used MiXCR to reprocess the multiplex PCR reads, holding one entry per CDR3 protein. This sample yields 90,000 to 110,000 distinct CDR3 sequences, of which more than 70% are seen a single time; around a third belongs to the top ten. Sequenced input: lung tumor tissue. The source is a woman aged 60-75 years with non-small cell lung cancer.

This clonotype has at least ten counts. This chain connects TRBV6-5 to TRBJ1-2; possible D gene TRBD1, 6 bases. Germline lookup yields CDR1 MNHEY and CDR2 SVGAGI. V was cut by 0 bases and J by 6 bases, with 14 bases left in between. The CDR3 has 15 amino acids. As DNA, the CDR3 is TGTGCCAGCAGTTACTCGAACCGACAGGACAATGGCTACACCTTC. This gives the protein CASSYSNRQDNGYTF.

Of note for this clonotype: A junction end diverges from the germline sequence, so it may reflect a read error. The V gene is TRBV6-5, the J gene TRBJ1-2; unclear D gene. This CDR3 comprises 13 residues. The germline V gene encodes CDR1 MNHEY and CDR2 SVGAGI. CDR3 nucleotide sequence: TGTGCCAACAGTTACTCTCCCAACTATGGCTACACTTTC. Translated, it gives CANSYSPNYGYTF.

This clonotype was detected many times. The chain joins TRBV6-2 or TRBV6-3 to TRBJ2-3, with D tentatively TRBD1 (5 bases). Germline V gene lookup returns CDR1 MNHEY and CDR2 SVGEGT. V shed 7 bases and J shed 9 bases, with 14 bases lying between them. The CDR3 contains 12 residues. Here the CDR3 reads CASTDGAGTQYF. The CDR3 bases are TGTGCCAGCACCGACGGCGCAGGGACGCAGTATTTT.

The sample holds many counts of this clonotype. The CDR3: CASSSFSGYTDTQYF. CDR3 sequence (DNA): TGTGCCAGCAGCTCTTTTAGCGGCTACACAGATACGCAGTATTTT. This chain connects TRBV7-9 to TRBJ2-3, with D maybe TRBD2 (6 bases). V was clipped by 4 bases and J by 2 bases, with 13 bases between them. Germline V CDR1 and CDR2: SEHNR, FQNEAQ (reference sequence). The CDR3 has 15 residues.

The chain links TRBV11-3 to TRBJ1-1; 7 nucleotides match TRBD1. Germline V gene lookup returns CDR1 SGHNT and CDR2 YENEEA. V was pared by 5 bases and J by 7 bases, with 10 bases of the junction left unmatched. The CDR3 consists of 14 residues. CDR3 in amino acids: CASSLPGQTIEAFF. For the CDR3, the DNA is TGTGCCAGCAGCCTACCGGGACAGACTATTGAAGCTTTCTTT.

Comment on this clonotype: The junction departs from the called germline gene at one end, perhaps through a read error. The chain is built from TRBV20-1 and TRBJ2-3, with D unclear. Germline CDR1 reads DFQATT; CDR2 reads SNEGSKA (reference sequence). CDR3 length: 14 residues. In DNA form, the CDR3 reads TGCAGTGCTAGAGATCTTTACTGCACAGACACGCAGTATTTT. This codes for CSARDLYCTDTQYF.

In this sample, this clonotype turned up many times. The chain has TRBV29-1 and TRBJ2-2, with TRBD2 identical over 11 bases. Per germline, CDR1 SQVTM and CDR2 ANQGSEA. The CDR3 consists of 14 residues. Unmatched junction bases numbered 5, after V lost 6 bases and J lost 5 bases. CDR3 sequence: CSVRLAGRTGELFF. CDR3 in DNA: TGCAGCGTCCGACTAGCGGGACGAACCGGGGAGCTGTTTTTT.

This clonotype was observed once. The CDR3 region is CANTSAGTNAGDTQYF. The CDR3 bases are TGTGCCAACACTTCTGCGGGGACTAATGCTGGGGATACGCAGTATTTT. The chain uses TRBV6-6 and TRBJ2-3; 7 positions match TRBD2. The J segment lost 6 bases and the V segment lost 10 bases, leaving 19 bases of the junction unmatched. Germline assignment: CDR1 MNHNY and CDR2 SVGAGI (reference sequence). The CDR3 length is 16 residues.

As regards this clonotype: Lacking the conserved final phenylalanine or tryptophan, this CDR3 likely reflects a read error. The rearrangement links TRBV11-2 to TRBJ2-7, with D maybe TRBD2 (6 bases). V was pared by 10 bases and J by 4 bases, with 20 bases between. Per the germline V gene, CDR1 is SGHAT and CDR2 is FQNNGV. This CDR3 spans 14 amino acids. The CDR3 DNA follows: TGTGCCATCAGTTGGGACTGCGGAGGATACGAGCAGTACTTA. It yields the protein CAISWDCGGYEQYL.

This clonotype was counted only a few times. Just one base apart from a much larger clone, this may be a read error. The CDR3 sequence is CSARDLGGQPQHF. CDR3 DNA sequence: TGCAGTGCTAGAGATCTGGGTGGGCAGCCCCAGCATTTT. The V call is TRBV20-1, the J call TRBJ1-5; D call uncertain. V was clipped by 0 bases and J by 7 bases, with 10 bases between them. CDR3 length: 13 amino acids. Per the germline V gene, CDR1 is DFQATT and CDR2 is SNEGSKA (reference sequence).

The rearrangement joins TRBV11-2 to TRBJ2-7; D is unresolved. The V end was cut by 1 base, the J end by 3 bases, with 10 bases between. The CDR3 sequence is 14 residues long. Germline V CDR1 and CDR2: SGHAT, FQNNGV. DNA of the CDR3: TGTGCCAGCAGCTTAGGGGGTAGGGACTACGAGCAGTACTTC. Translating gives CASSLGGRDYEQYF.

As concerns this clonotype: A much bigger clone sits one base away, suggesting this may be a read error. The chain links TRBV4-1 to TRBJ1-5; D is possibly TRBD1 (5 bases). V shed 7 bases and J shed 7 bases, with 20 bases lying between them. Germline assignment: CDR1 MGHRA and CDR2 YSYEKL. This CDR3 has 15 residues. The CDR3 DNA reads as TGCGCCAGCATGCCAAACATGCAGGGTTCACAGCCCCAGCATTTT. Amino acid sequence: CASMPNMQGSQPQHF.